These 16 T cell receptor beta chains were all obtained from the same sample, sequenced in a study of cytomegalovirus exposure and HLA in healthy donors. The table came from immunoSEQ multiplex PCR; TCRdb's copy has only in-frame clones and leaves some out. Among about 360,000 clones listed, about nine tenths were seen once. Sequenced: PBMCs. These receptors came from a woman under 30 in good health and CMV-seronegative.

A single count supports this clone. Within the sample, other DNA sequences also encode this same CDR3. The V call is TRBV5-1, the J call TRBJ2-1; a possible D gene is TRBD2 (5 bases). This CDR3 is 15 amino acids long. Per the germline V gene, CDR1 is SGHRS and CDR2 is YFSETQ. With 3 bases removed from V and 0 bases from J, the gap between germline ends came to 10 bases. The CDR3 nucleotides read TGCGCCAGCAGCTCGACGGGGAGCTCCTACAATGAGCAGTTCTTC. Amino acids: CASSSTGSSYNEQFF.

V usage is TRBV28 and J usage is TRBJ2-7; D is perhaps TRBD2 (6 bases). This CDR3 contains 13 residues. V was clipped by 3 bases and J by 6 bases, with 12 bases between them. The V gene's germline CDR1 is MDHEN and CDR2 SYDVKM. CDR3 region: CASSFPSRGEQYF. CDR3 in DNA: TGTGCCAGCAGTTTCCCCTCGCGGGGCGAGCAGTACTTC.

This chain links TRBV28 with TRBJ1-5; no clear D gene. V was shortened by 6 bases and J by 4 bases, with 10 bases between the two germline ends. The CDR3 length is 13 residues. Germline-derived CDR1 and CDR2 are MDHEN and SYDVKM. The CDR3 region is CASSRGRNQPQHF. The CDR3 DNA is TGTGCCAGCAGCCGAGGGAGAAATCAGCCCCAGCATTTT.

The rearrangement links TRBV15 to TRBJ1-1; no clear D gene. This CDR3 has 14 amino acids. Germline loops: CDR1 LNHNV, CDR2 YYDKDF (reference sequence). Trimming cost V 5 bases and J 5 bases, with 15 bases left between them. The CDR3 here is CATSVQSIATEAFF. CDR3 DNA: TGTGCCACCAGCGTACAGAGTATTGCGACTGAAGCTTTCTTT.

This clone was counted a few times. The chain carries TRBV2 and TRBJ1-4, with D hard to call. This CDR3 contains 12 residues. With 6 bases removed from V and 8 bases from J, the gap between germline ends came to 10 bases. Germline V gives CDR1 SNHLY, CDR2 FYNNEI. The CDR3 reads CASSQAGEKLFF. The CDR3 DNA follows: TGTGCCAGCAGCCAGGCGGGGGAAAAACTGTTTTTT.

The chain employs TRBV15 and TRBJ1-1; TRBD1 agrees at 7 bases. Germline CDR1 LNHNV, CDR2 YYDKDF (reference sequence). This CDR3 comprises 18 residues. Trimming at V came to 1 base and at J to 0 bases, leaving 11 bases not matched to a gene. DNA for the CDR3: TGTGCCACCAGCAGAGTTCCAGACCGACAGGGTGTGAACACTGAAGCTTTCTTT. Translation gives CATSRVPDRQGVNTEAFF.

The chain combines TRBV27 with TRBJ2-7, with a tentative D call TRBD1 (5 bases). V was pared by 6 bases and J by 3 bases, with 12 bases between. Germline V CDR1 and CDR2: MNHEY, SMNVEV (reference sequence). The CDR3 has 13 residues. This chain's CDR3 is CASRQAGRYEQYF. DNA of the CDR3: TGTGCCAGCAGACAGGCAGGACGCTACGAGCAGTACTTC.

CDR3 in amino acids: CASRLGQSDQPQHF. In nucleotides, the CDR3 is TGTGCCAGCAGGCTGGGACAGTCGGATCAGCCCCAGCATTTT. The chain carries TRBV28 and TRBJ1-5, with 7 bases that match TRBD1. Per the germline V gene, CDR1 is MDHEN and CDR2 is SYDVKM. The CDR3 totals 14 residues. V lost 6 bases, J lost 5 bases, and 7 bases stayed unmatched.

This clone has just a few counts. CDR3 DNA sequence: TGTGCCAGCAGCCCCGGACAGGCCTACTATGGCTACACCTTC. Translating it yields CASSPGQAYYGYTF. The gene calls are TRBV2 and TRBJ1-2, with TRBD1 identical over 7 bases. CDR3 length: 14 residues. Germline-derived CDR1 and CDR2 are SNHLY and FYNNEI. J lost 3 bases, V lost 6 bases, and 7 bases had no gene match. Full variable domain (rest looked up from reference TRBV2 and TRBJ1-2): EPEVTQTPSHQVTQMGQEVILRCVPISNHLYFYWYRQILGQKVEFLVSFYNNEISEKSEIFDDQFSVERPDGSNFTLKIRSTKLEDSAMYFCASSPGQAYYGYTFGSGTRLTVV.

CDR3 bases: TGTGCCAGCAGCGTTCAGGGGGCAGGGAAACTGTTTTTT. Encoded protein: CASSVQGAGKLFF. V and J are TRBV9 and TRBJ1-4; 8 bases are a match to TRBD1. Germline V lookup: CDR1 SGDLS, CDR2 YYNGEE. The CDR3 has 13 residues. Losses at the gene ends were 2 bases for V and 11 bases for J; bases not matched to a gene: 5.

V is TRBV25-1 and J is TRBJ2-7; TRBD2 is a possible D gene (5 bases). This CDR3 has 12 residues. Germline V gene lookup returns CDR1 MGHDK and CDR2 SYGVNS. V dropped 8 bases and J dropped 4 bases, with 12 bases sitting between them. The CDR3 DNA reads TGTGCCAGCGGGAGTCCCTTGTACGAGCAGTACTTC. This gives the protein CASGSPLYEQYF.

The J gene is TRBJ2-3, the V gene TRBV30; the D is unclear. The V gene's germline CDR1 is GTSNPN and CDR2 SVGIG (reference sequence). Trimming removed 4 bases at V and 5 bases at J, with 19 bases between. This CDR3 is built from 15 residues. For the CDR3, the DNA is TGTGCCTGGACGTTAACAGTTCGTATGAGAGATACGCAGTATTTT. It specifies CAWTLTVRMRDTQYF.

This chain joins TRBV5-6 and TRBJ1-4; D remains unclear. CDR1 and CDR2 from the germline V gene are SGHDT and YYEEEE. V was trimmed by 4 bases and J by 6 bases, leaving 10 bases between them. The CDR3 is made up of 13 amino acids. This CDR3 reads CASSDPDDEKLFF. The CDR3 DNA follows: TGTGCCAGCAGCGATCCAGATGATGAAAAACTGTTTTTT. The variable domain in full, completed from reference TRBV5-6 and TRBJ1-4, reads DAGVTQSPTHLIKTRGQQVTLRCSPKSGHDTVSWYQQALGQGPQFIFQYYEEEERQRGNFPDRFSGHQFPNYSSELNVNALLLGDSALYLCASSDPDDEKLFFGSGTQLSVL.

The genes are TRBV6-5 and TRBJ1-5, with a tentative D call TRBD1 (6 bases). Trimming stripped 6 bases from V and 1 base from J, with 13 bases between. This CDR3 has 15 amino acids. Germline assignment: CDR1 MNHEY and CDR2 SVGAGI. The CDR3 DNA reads TGTGCCAGCAGACCCACAGGGTTCAGCAATCAGCCCCAGCATTTT. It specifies CASRPTGFSNQPQHF.

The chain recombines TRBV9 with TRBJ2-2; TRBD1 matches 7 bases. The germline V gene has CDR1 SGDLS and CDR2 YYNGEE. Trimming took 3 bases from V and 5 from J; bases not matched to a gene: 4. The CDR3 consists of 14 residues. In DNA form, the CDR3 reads TGTGCCAGCAGCGGACAGGGCCTGACCGGGGAGCTGTTTTTT. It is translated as CASSGQGLTGELFF.

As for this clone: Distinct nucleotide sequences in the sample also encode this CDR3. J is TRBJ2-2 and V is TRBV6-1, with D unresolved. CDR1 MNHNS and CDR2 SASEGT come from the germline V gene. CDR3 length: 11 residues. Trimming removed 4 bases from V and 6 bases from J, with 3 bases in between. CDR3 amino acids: CASSVSGELFF. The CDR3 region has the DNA TGTGCCAGCAGTGTATCCGGGGAGCTGTTTTTT.